Below, 28 T cell receptor beta chains from the same sample are listed, as sequenced in a study of cytomegalovirus exposure and HLA in healthy donors. PCR primers comprised 60 Vbeta and 13 Jbeta primers. The method was immunoSEQ multiplex PCR; TCRdb's version includes in-frame clones alone and lacks a portion of them. Of 80,000 to 100,000 clones listed, roughly 80% were seen once; the top ten hold 3% to 3.5%. Source material: PBMCs. The receptors shown here come from a man aged 35 to 55 in good health and CMV-seronegative.

Note on this clone: At one of its ends the junction is not consistent with the germline gene, which may arise from a read error. The chain recombines TRBV5-4 with TRBJ1-1; no clear D gene. Germline V CDR1 and CDR2: SGHNT, YYREEE (reference sequence). The CDR3 extends over 14 amino acids. This chain's CDR3 is CASSLVQQNSEAFF. CDR3 bases: TGTGCCAGCAGCTTGGTACAACAGAACTCTGAAGCTTTCTTT.

The genes are TRBV7-2 and TRBJ2-7; 9 bases are shared with TRBD1. This CDR3 contains 14 residues. V gave up 1 base and J gave up 6 bases; unmatched junction bases: 4. The germline CDR1 and CDR2 sequences are SGHTA and FQGNSA. CDR3 in DNA: TGTGCCAGCAGCTTAGTACAGGGGGCAAGCGAGCAGTACTTC. This encodes CASSLVQGASEQYF.

V is TRBV4-1 and J is TRBJ1-4; D gene unclear. This CDR3 contains 17 residues. With 5 bases removed from V and 4 bases from J, the gap between germline ends came to 20 bases. Germline loops: CDR1 MGHRA, CDR2 YSYEKL. In nucleotides, the CDR3 is TGCGCCAGCAGCGGTAGGCCGGTCGGGGTTGGTAATGAAAAACTGTTTTTT. This encodes CASSGRPVGVGNEKLFF.

This sequence joins TRBV11-2 and TRBJ2-3; 12 nucleotides align to TRBD2. Germline CDR1 and CDR2: SGHAT and FQNNGV. J was trimmed by 1 base and V by 1 base; bases with no gene match: 6. The CDR3 has 18 amino acids. The CDR3 DNA follows: TGTGCCAGCAGCTTAGGACTAGCGGGAGTAGGTGGCACAGATACGCAGTATTTT. Its protein product is CASSLGLAGVGGTDTQYF. The variable domain in full, with the rest retrieved from reference TRBV11-2 and TRBJ2-3, is EAGVAQSPRYKIIEKRQSVAFWCNPISGHATLYWYQQILGQGPKLLIQFQNNGVVDDSQLPKDRFSAERLKGVDSTLKIQPAKLEDSAVYLCASSLGLAGVGGTDTQYFGPGTRLTVL.

The V gene is TRBV5-1, the J gene TRBJ1-1; D is unresolved. The V end was cut by 4 bases, the J end by 1 base, with 14 bases between. There are 15 residues in the CDR3. Germline-derived CDR1 and CDR2 are SGHRS and YFSETQ. The CDR3 is CASSLLRAGNTEAFF. CDR3 DNA sequence: TGCGCCAGCAGCCTCCTAAGGGCGGGGAACACTGAAGCTTTCTTT.

The chain uses TRBV5-4 and TRBJ2-5; D might be TRBD2 (5 bases). The V end lost 3 bases, the J end lost 4 bases, and 13 bases lay between the germline ends. The CDR3 loop spans 14 amino acids. Looked up from germline, CDR1 is SGHNT and CDR2 is YYREEE (reference sequence). CDR3 region: CASSSRGLRETQYF. The CDR3 DNA follows: TGTGCCAGCAGCTCACGAGGGTTGAGAGAGACCCAGTACTTC.

The rearrangement joins TRBV18 to TRBJ1-6; 11 nucleotides agree with TRBD1. V dropped 3 bases and J dropped 6; count of bases not matched to a gene: 1. Per germline, CDR1 KGHSH and CDR2 LQKENI. The CDR3 is 15 amino acids. CDR3: CASSPGTGGNSPLHF. The CDR3, as DNA: TGTGCCAGCTCACCGGGGACAGGGGGTAATTCACCCCTCCACTTT.

The chain is built from TRBV28 and TRBJ1-2; D may be TRBD1 (5 bases). The V gene's germline CDR1 is MDHEN and CDR2 SYDVKM. The CDR3 loop spans 19 amino acids. V lost 1 base to trimming and J lost 5 bases, with 26 bases between them. CDR3 DNA: TGTGCCAGCAGTTTATTCCAAGTGACAAGGGACTATCTCGGATATGGCTACACCTTC. This sequence encodes CASSLFQVTRDYLGYGYTF.

This clone was detected only once. This rearrangement joins TRBV5-6 to TRBJ1-5; possibly TRBD1 for D (5 bases). The ends were cut back, 1 base at V and 6 bases at J, with 11 bases in the middle. The CDR3 is 14 amino acids. Looked up from germline, CDR1 is SGHDT and CDR2 is YYEEEE. The CDR3 protein is CASSLSSGAQPQHF. The CDR3 DNA is TGTGCCAGCAGCTTGAGTTCTGGGGCTCAGCCCCAGCATTTT.

J is TRBJ2-1 and V is TRBV7-3; maybe TRBD1 (6 bases). This CDR3 has 13 amino acids. Trimming removed 6 bases at V and 5 bases at J, with 11 bases between. Germline CDR1 SGHTA, CDR2 FQGTGA. CDR3 coding DNA: TGTGCCAGCAGTAGAGACAGGAACAATGAGCAGTTCTTC. Amino acid sequence: CASSRDRNNEQFF.

This chain joins TRBV2 and TRBJ1-4; 7 bases fit TRBD1. J was trimmed by 3 bases and V by 6 bases; bases with no gene match: 4. The CDR3 contains 14 residues. Germline lookup yields CDR1 SNHLY and CDR2 FYNNEI. The CDR3 DNA sequence: TGTGCCAGCAGGGGGACAGCGCCTAATGAAAAACTGTTTTTT. Encoded protein: CASRGTAPNEKLFF.

The V call is TRBV2, the J call TRBJ1-6, with D perhaps TRBD1 (6 bases). This CDR3 contains 13 residues. CDR1 SNHLY and CDR2 FYNNEI come from the germline V gene. V was clipped by 4 bases and J by 8 bases, with 9 bases between them. This CDR3 is CASSGTEYSPLHF. The CDR3 DNA sequence: TGTGCCAGCAGTGGGACAGAGTATTCACCCCTCCACTTT.

This clone was picked up a small number of times. The CDR3 sequence: CASSLVGDLYNSPLHF. CDR3 DNA sequence: TGCGCCAGCAGCTTGGTAGGGGATTTATATAATTCACCCCTCCACTTT. This chain connects TRBV5-1 to TRBJ1-6; the D gene is possibly TRBD1 (5 bases). Trimming took off 0 bases at V and 4 bases at J, with 11 bases between the two ends. From germline, CDR1 is SGHRS and CDR2 YFSETQ. The CDR3 sequence is 16 residues long.

The rearrangement uses TRBV28 and TRBJ1-1, with 7 bases aligning to TRBD1. Germline values: CDR1 MDHEN, CDR2 SYDVKM. V lost 6 bases to trimming and J lost 8 bases; unmatched junction nucleotides: 3. The CDR3 spans 11 residues. The CDR3 region is CASRETGEAFF. CDR3 DNA sequence: TGTGCCAGCAGAGAGACAGGGGAAGCTTTCTTT.

CDR3: CASSGGQGWNEQFF. CDR3 sequence (DNA): TGTGCCAGCAGCGGGGGACAGGGGTGGAATGAGCAGTTCTTC. This chain joins TRBV9 and TRBJ2-1; 10 nucleotides agree with TRBD1. The V gene end was trimmed by 3 bases and the J gene end by 7 bases; junction bases not matched to a gene: 4. Germline V lookup: CDR1 SGDLS, CDR2 YYNGEE. This CDR3 contains 14 residues.

This sequence joins TRBV5-1 and TRBJ2-3; TRBD1 might be the D (6 bases). This CDR3 has 16 amino acids. In germline, CDR1 is SGHRS, CDR2 YFSETQ. Trimming removed 4 bases at V and 2 bases at J, with 17 bases between. This CDR3 reads CASSLEQGSVTDTQYF. In DNA, the CDR3 is TGCGCCAGCAGCCTCGAGCAGGGGTCTGTCACAGATACGCAGTATTTT.

J is TRBJ2-7 and V is TRBV10-3, with D tentatively TRBD2 (5 bases). From germline, CDR1 is ENHRY and CDR2 SYGVKD. V lost 0 bases, J lost 2 bases, and 11 bases lay in between. There are 15 residues in the CDR3. CDR3 region: CAISESPSRAYEQYF. CDR3 coding DNA: TGTGCCATCAGTGAGTCGCCTAGCAGAGCCTACGAGCAGTACTTC.

V gene TRBV19 combines with J gene TRBJ1-5, with TRBD1 identical over 7 bases. This CDR3 spans 15 amino acids. J was trimmed by 6 bases and V by 2 bases; bases with no gene match: 7. Germline CDR1 is LNHDA and CDR2 is SQIVND (reference sequence). This CDR3 is CASSITGVKVQPQHF. For the CDR3, the DNA is TGTGCCAGTAGTATAACAGGGGTTAAGGTTCAGCCCCAGCATTTT.

This clone was detected only a few times. V usage is TRBV9 and J usage is TRBJ2-1; possibly TRBD1 for D (6 bases). CDR1 and CDR2 from the germline V gene are SGDLS and YYNGEE. Between the trimmed V and J ends, which lost 0 bases and 5 bases, there was a span of 15 bases. The CDR3 is made up of 16 amino acids. CDR3 nucleotides: TGTGCCAGCAGCGTAGCACACAGGGCGGTGGACAATGAGCAGTTCTTC. As protein: CASSVAHRAVDNEQFF.

The chain carries TRBV25-1 and TRBJ2-5; tentatively, D is TRBD1 (6 bases). Germline V gene sequence: CDR1 MGHDK, CDR2 SYGVNS. Trimming took 5 bases from V and 2 from J, leaving 12 bases between them. The CDR3 length is 14 residues. CDR3 DNA sequence: TGTGCCAGCAGTCCGTCCGGACAGCAAGAGACCCAGTACTTC. The encoded protein is CASSPSGQQETQYF.

The V and J genes are TRBV5-6 and TRBJ1-1; D remains ambiguous. The germline V and J ends were trimmed by 1 base and 1 base, with 8 bases remaining between them. In germline, CDR1 is SGHDT, CDR2 YYEEEE. This CDR3 is 14 amino acids long. Here the CDR3 DNA reads TGTGCCAGCAGCTTGTTGCACACGAACACTGAAGCTTTCTTT. Translation: CASSLLHTNTEAFF.

V usage is TRBV12-5 and J usage is TRBJ1-5; possibly TRBD1 for D (6 bases). The CDR3 runs to 15 residues. Germline lookup yields CDR1 LGHNT and CDR2 FRNRAP. The V end was cut by 0 bases, the J end by 8 bases, with 14 bases between. CDR3 bases: TGTGCTAGTGGTTTGGTAGGGGGGCGGGAGAAGCCCCAGCATTTT. Protein: CASGLVGGREKPQHF.

This clone occurred once. The chain couples TRBV14 to TRBJ2-7; 7 bases are shared with TRBD1. With V trimmed by 5 bases and J by 4 bases, 8 bases remained unmatched. This CDR3 contains 14 residues. CDR1 and CDR2 (germline): SGHDN, FVKESK. The CDR3 here is CASSSGTVGYEQYF. The CDR3 nucleotides are TGTGCCAGCAGCTCCGGGACAGTAGGTTACGAGCAGTACTTC.

The genes are TRBV2 and TRBJ2-7; 14 nucleotides match TRBD2. The CDR3 contains 17 residues. Looked up from germline, CDR1 is SNHLY and CDR2 is FYNNEI. V shed 6 bases and J 6 bases; nucleotides not matched to a gene: 13. CDR3: CASRGTSGSRPYSEQYF. CDR3 DNA: TGTGCCAGCAGGGGGACTAGCGGGAGTCGTCCTTACAGCGAGCAGTACTTC.

This chain joins TRBV11-2 and TRBJ2-7, with TRBD1 identical over 8 bases. V was clipped by 1 base and J by 3 bases; unmatched bases: 2. Germline CDR1 and CDR2: SGHAT and FQNNGV. CDR3 size: 14 residues. The CDR3 DNA sequence: TGTGCCAGCAGCTTAGGGACAGGGTTCTACGAGCAGTACTTC. It translates to CASSLGTGFYEQYF.

The gene calls are TRBV5-4 and TRBJ2-6, with 7 bases that match TRBD2. This CDR3 spans 17 amino acids. After removal of 0 bases from V and 2 bases from J, the junction contained 5 bases not matched to a gene. CDR1 and CDR2 from the germline V gene are SGHNT and YYREEE (reference sequence). CDR3 in amino acids: CASSLELRGAGANVLTF. CDR3 nucleotides: TGTGCCAGCAGCTTGGAATTACGGGGGGCTGGGGCCAACGTCCTGACTTTC.

This clone has a handful of counts. The CDR3 coding sequence is TGTGCCACCCCCGGACTAGCGGGGACCGCGAACACCGGGGAGCTGTTTTTT. Translated: CATPGLAGTANTGELFF. The J gene is TRBJ2-2, the V gene TRBV10-3, with 12 bases fitting TRBD2. V gave up 10 bases and J gave up 0 bases; unmatched junction bases: 9. The CDR3 loop spans 17 amino acids. CDR1 and CDR2 from the germline V gene are ENHRY and SYGVKD.

This clone came up a few times. J is TRBJ2-7 and V is TRBV10-3, with TRBD2 identical over 13 bases. Germline V CDR1 and CDR2: ENHRY, SYGVKD. Trimming took 4 bases from V and 7 from J; bases not matched to a gene: 10. The CDR3 is 16 residues long. The CDR3 protein is CAISGTSGGPPEEQYF. CDR3 sequence (DNA): TGTGCCATCAGTGGGACTAGCGGGGGACCGCCGGAGGAGCAGTACTTC.